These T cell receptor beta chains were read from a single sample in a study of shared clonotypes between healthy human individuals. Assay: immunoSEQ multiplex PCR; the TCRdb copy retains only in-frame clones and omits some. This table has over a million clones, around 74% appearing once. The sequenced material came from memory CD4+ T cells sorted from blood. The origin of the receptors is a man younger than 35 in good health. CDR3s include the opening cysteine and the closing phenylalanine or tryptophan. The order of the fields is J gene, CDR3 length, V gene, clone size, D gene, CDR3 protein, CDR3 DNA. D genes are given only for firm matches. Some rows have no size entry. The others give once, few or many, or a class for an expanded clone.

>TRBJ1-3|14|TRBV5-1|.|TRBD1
CASSLSRGSNTIYF
TGCGCCAGCAGCTTGAGCAGGGGGTCGAACACCATATATTTT
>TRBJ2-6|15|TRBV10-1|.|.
CASSEGGSGANVLTF
TGCGCCAGCAGTGAAGGGGGGTCTGGGGCCAACGTCCTGACTTTC
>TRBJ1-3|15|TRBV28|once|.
CASSLQASGGNTIYF
TGTGCCAGCAGTCTACAGGCTTCGGGTGGAAACACCATATATTTT
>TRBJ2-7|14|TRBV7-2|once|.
CASSLAGSSYEQYF
TGTGCCAGCAGCTTAGCGGGGAGCTCCTACGAGCAGTACTTC
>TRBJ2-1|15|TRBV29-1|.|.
CSVEGAGSSYNEQFF
TGCAGCGTCGAGGGTGCGGGGAGCTCCTACAATGAGCAGTTCTTC
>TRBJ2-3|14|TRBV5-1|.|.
CASSLPTSTDTQYF
TGCGCCAGCAGCTTGCCCACGTCCACAGATACGCAGTATTTT
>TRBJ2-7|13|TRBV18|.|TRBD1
CASSQGQPYEQYF
TGTGCCAGCTCACAGGGACAGCCCTACGAGCAGTACTTC
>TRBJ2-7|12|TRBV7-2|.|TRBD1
CASSSQGVEQYF
TGTGCCAGCAGTTCTCAGGGGGTCGAGCAGTACTTC
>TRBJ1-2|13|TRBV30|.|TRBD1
CAWSSDRGNDYTF
TGTGCCTGGAGCTCGGACAGGGGGAATGACTACACCTTC
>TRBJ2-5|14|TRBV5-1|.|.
CASSVRGIQETQYF
TGCGCCAGCAGTGTGAGGGGGATACAAGAGACCCAGTACTTC
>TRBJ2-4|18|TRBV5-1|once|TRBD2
CASSLGASGTLAQNIQYF
TGCGCCAGCAGCCTAGGCGCTAGCGGAACTCTTGCCCAAAACATTCAGTACTTC
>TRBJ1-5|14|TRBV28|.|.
CASSLSPPNQPQHF
TGTGCCAGCAGTTTATCGCCCCCCAATCAGCCCCAGCATTTT
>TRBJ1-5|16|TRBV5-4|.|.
CASSRAGANSNQPQHF
TGTGCCAGCAGCCGAGCAGGGGCGAATAGCAATCAGCCCCAGCATTTT
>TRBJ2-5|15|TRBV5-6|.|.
CASRILGEELETQYF
TGTGCCAGCAGGATATTGGGGGAAGAGTTAGAGACCCAGTACTTC
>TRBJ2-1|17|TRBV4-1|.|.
CASSQGKRSSASNEQFF
TGCGCCAGCAGCCAAGGGAAGAGGTCTAGCGCCTCCAATGAGCAGTTCTTC
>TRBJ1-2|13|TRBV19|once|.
CASSIDSLYGYTF
TGTGCCAGTAGTATTGACAGTCTGTATGGCTACACCTTC
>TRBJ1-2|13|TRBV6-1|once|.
CASSEAGIYGYTF
TGTGCCAGCAGTGAGGCAGGTATCTATGGCTACACCTTC
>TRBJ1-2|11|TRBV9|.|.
CASSVVPGYTF
TGTGCCAGCAGCGTAGTCCCGGGCTACACCTTC
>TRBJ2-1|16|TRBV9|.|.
CASSAPAAGSYNEQFF
TGTGCCAGCAGCGCCCCGGCAGCAGGCTCCTACAATGAGCAGTTCTTC
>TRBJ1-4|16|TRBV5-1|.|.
CASSFAPSAANEKLFF
TGCGCCAGCAGCTTCGCGCCGTCCGCGGCTAATGAAAAACTGTTTTTT
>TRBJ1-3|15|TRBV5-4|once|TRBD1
CASSPGQAGGNTIYF
TGTGCCAGCAGCCCGGGACAGGCGGGGGGAAACACCATATATTTT
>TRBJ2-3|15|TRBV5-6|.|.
CASSLGPTSTDTQYF
TGTGCCAGCAGCTTGGGACCAACTAGCACAGATACGCAGTATTTT
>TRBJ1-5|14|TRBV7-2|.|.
CASSPAGSNQPQHF
TGTGCCAGCAGCCCGGCGGGTAGCAATCAGCCCCAGCATTTT
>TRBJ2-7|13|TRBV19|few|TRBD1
CASGTGRSYEQYF
TGTGCCAGTGGGACAGGGAGGTCCTACGAGCAGTACTTC
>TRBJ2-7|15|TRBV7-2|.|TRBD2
CASSFSLAGAYEQYF
TGTGCCAGCAGCTTCAGCCTAGCGGGAGCCTACGAGCAGTACTTC
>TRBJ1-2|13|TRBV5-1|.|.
CASSLRTFYGYTF
TGCGCCAGCAGCTTGAGGACCTTCTATGGCTACACCTTC
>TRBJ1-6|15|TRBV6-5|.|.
CASSSTQGVFSPLHF
TGTGCCAGCAGTTCGACTCAGGGAGTCTTTTCACCCCTCCACTTT
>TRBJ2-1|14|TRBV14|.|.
CASSPPSKDNEQFF
TGTGCCAGCAGCCCCCCATCGAAGGACAATGAGCAGTTCTTC
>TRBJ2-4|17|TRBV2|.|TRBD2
CASSEARLAGVENIQYF
TGTGCCAGCAGTGAAGCCCGACTAGCGGGGGTAGAAAACATTCAGTACTTC
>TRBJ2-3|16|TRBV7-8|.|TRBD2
CASSPLVGGQREERYF
TGTGCCAGCAGCCCCCTGGTCGGAGGGCAGCGGGAGGAACGGTATTTT
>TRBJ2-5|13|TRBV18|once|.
CASSPPGQETQYF
TGTGCCAGCTCACCACCAGGCCAAGAGACCCAGTACTTC
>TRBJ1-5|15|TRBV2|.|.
CASSDRGAGNQPQHF
TGTGCCAGCAGTGATCGGGGGGCAGGCAATCAGCCCCAGCATTTT
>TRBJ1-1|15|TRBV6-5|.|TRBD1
CASSFGQGANTEAFF
TGTGCCAGCAGTTTTGGACAGGGTGCGAACACTGAAGCTTTCTTT
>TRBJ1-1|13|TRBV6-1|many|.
CASQRGLNTEAFF
TGTGCCAGCCAGAGGGGATTGAACACTGAAGCTTTCTTT
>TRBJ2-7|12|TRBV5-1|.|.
CASSPPGREQYF
TGCGCCAGCAGCCCACCCGGACGCGAGCAGTACTTC
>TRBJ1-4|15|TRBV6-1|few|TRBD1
CASRPGQVGAEKLFF
TGTGCCAGCAGACCTGGACAGGTGGGGGCTGAAAAACTGTTTTTT
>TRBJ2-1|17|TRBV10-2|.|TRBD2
CASMGLAGLSSYNEQFF
TGCGCCAGCATGGGACTAGCGGGACTTAGCTCCTACAATGAGCAGTTCTTC